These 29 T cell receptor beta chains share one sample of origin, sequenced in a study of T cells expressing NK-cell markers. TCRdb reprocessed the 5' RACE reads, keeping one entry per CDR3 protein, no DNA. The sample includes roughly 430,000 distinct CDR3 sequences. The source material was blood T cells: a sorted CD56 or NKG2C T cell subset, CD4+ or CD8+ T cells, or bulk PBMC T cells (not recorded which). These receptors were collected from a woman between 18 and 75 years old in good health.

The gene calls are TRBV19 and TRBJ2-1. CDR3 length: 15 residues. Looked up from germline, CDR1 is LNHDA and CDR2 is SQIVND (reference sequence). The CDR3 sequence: CASSIVARAYNEQFF.

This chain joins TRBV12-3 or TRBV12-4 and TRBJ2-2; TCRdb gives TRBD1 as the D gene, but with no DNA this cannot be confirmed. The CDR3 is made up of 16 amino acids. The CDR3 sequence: CASSTGQKGNTGELFF.

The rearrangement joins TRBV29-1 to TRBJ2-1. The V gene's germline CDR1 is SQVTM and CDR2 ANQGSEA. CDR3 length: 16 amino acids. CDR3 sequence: CSVEEVGQSWGNEQFF.

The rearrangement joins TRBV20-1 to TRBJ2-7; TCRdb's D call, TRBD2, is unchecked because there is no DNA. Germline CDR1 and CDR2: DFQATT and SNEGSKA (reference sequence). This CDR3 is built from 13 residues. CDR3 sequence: CSAPQAGFYEQYF.

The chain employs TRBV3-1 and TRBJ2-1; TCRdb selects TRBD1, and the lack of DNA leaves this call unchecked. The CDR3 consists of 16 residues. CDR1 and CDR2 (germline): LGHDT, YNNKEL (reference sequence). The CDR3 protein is CASSSHPGQGAHEQFF.

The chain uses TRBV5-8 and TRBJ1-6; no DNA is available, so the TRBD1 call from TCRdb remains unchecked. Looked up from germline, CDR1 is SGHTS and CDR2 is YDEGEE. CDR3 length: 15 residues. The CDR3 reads CASSWGQDRKYSLHF.

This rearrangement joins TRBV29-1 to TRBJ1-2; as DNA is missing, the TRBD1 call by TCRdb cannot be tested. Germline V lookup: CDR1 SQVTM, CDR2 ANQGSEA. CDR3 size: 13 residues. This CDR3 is CSVEGTGVGGYTF.

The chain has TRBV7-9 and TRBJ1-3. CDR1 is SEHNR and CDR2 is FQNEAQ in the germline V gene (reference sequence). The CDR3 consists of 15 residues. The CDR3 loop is CASSFRPVSGNTIYF.

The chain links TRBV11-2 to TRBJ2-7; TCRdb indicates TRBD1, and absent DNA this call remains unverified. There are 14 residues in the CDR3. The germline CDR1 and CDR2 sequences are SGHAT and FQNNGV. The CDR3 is CASSYRESSYEQYF. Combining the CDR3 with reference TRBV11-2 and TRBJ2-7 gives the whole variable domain EAGVAQSPRYKIIEKRQSVAFWCNPISGHATLYWYQQILGQGPKLLIQFQNNGVVDDSQLPKDRFSAERLKGVDSTLKIQPAKLEDSAVYLCASSYRESSYEQYFGPGTRLTVT.

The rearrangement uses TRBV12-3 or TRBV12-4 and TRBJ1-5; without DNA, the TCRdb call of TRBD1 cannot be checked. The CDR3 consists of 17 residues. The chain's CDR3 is CASSFTPGGNSNQPQHF.

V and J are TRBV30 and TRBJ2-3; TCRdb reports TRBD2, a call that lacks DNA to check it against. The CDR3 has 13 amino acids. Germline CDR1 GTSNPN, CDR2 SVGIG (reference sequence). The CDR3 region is CAWTTSGSDTQYF.

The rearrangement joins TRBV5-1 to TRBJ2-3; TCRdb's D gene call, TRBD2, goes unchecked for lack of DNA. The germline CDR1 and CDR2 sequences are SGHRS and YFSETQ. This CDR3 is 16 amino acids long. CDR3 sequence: CASSWTSGTSTDTQYF.

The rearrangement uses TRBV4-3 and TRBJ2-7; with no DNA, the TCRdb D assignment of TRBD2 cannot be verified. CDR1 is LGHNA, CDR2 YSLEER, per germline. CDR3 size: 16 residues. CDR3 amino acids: CASSHLTGLAVYEQYF.

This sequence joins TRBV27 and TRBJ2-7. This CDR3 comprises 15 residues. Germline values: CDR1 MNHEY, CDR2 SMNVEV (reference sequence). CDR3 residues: CASSRLGAVRYEQYF.

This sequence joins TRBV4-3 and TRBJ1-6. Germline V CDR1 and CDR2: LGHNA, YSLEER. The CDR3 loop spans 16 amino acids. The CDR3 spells CASSQRASAYNSPLHF.

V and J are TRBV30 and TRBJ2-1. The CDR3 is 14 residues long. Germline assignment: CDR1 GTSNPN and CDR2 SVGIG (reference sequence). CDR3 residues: CAWSVRGSYNEQFF.

CDR3 region: CASSPQGGTGELFF. The rearrangement joins TRBV5-6 to TRBJ2-2; the D call of TRBD2 rests on TCRdb alone, since no DNA is present to check it. CDR3 size: 14 residues. Germline CDR1 is SGHDT and CDR2 is YYEEEE.

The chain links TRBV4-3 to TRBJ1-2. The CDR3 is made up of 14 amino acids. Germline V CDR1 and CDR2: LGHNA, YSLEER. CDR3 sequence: CASSQDVGLRGYTF.

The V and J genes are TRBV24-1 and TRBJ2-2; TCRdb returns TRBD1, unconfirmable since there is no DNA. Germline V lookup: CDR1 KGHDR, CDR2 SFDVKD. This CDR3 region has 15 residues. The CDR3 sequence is CATSDGTGETGELFF.

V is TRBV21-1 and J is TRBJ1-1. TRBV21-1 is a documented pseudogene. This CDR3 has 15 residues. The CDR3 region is CASSPQGPMNTEAFF.

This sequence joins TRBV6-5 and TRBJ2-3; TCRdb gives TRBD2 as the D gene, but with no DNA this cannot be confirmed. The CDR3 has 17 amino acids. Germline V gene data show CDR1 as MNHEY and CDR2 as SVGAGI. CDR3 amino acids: CASSYSGLAGFTDTQYF.

Here the CDR3 reads CASTPGTGRGELFF. The chain couples TRBV12-3 or TRBV12-4 to TRBJ2-2; TCRdb's D call of TRBD1 is untestable without DNA. CDR3 size: 14 residues.

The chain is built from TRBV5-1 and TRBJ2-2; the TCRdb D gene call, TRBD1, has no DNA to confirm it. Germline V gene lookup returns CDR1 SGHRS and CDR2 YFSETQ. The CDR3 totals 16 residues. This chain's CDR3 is CASSPLAGPHTGELFF.

The CDR3 sequence is CASSLPSGAYGYTF. The chain recombines TRBV5-5 with TRBJ1-2. Germline lookup yields CDR1 SGHKS and CDR2 YYEKEE (reference sequence). The CDR3 sequence is 14 residues long.

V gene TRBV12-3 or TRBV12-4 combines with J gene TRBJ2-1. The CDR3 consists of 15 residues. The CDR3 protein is CASSLWVSSYNEQFF.

CDR3 loop: CSVEGGGQDTDTQYF. V usage is TRBV29-1 and J usage is TRBJ2-3; there is no DNA to check the TCRdb D call of TRBD1. In germline, CDR1 is SQVTM, CDR2 ANQGSEA. CDR3 size: 15 residues.

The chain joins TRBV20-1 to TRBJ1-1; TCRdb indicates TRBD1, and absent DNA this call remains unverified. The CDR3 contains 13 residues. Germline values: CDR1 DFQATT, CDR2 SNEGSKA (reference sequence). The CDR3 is CSAPVGGNTEAFF.

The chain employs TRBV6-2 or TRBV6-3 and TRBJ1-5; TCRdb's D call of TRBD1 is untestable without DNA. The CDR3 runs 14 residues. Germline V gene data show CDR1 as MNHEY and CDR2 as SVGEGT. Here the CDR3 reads CASISGNQNQPQHF.

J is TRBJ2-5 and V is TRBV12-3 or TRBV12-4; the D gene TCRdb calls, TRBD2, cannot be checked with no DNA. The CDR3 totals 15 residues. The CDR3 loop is CASSSGLKYQETQYF.